A selection of T cell receptor beta chains follows, all from one sample in a study of control samples from healthy donors and cancer patients. Sequenced by immunoSEQ multiplex PCR; TCRdb stores in-frame clones only, minus some. The sample carries some 66,000 clones, almost 85% recorded once. Sequenced material: blood. The receptors originated from a man aged 40-49 years in good health. Both conserved end residues are part of each CDR3. D genes are given only for firm matches. Size is stated for part of the rows, as once, few or many counts, or as a class when the clone is expanded.

v_call	j_call	clone_size	d_call	cdr3_nt	cdr3_aa
TRBV7-3	TRBJ2-2	-	TRBD1	TGTGCCAGCAGCTTCGACAGGGCTTCGACCACCGGGGAGCTGTTTTTT	CASSFDRASTTGELFF
TRBV29-1	TRBJ1-4	-	-	TGCAGCGTTGAAGATCCCGGGGGAGAAAAACTGTTTTTT	CSVEDPGGEKLFF
TRBV12-3/TRBV12-4	TRBJ2-1	-	-	TGTGCCAGCATTCGCTACAATGAGCAGTTCTTC	CASIRYNEQFF
TRBV5-1	TRBJ2-7	-	-	TGCGCCAGCAGTCTCCCTGAGGACGAGCAGTACTTC	CASSLPEDEQYF
TRBV6-4	TRBJ2-1	once	-	TGTGCCAGCAGTGAGGGGACCTCCTACAATGAGCAGTTCTTC	CASSEGTSYNEQFF
TRBV19	TRBJ1-1	-	-	TGTGCCAGTAGTATATTGGGGGTAACGAACACTGAAGCTTTCTTT	CASSILGVTNTEAFF
TRBV4-2	TRBJ2-3	-	TRBD1	TGTGCCAGCAGCCAAGAGTCCGGGACAGGGGCCCTTTTT	CASSQESGTGALF
TRBV6-6	TRBJ2-7	-	-	TGTGCCAGCAGTACCGGGACCTCGGGCGAGCAGTACTTC	CASSTGTSGEQYF
TRBV9	TRBJ1-1	once	-	TGTGCCAGCAGCGTAGATCCAGGGATCTCGAATGAAGCTTTCTTT	CASSVDPGISNEAFF
TRBV7-9	TRBJ1-5	few	-	TGTGCCAGCAGCCATCAGGGAATGGGGCATCAGCCCCAGCATTTT	CASSHQGMGHQPQHF
TRBV6-5	TRBJ1-5	-	TRBD1	TGTGCCAGCAGCTCAGGGGGAAGGCAGCCCCAGCATTTT	CASSSGGRQPQHF
TRBV7-9	TRBJ1-1	-	-	TGTGCCAGCAGCTTAGTTTCCCAGAACACTGAAGCTTTCTTT	CASSLVSQNTEAFF
TRBV29-1	TRBJ2-3	few	TRBD1	TGCAGCGTTGTGGGACAGCTAATTGGAGATACGCAGTATTTT	CSVVGQLIGDTQYF
TRBV24-1	TRBJ2-3	once	-	TGTGCCACCAGTGCTGGGGGAGAGGGAATCCAAGATACGCAGTATTTT	CATSAGGEGIQDTQYF
TRBV5-1	TRBJ2-2	once	TRBD1	TGCGCCAGCAGTATACAGGGGGCCGGTACCGGGGAGCTGTTTTTT	CASSIQGAGTGELFF
TRBV9	TRBJ1-1	-	-	TGTGCCAGCAGCCCAACCCGAGGGAACACTGAAGCTTTCTTT	CASSPTRGNTEAFF
TRBV2	TRBJ1-1	-	TRBD1	TGTGCCAGCAGTGGGACAGGGACTGAAGCTTTCTTT	CASSGTGTEAFF
TRBV6-1	TRBJ1-2	once	-	TGTGCCAGCAGTGAAGTTGGTTACAGTCCCTATGGCTACACCTTC	CASSEVGYSPYGYTF
TRBV7-2	TRBJ2-1	-	TRBD2	TGTGCCAGCAGCTTACTCAGCGGGGGAGTCAATGAGCAGTTCTTC	CASSLLSGGVNEQFF
TRBV6-5	TRBJ1-5	-	-	TGTGCCAGCAGTTCCCAGGGAAATCAGCCCCAGCATTTT	CASSSQGNQPQHF
TRBV6-2/TRBV6-3	TRBJ1-2	-	-	TGTGCCAGCAGTCAGGGGTACTATGGCTACACCTTC	CASSQGYYGYTF
TRBV27	TRBJ2-7	once	-	TGTGCCAGCAGTTCAAGGGGTGGCTACGAGCAGTACTTC	CASSSRGGYEQYF
TRBV19	TRBJ1-2	-	-	TGTGCCAGTTCCAACCCGGGGTTAAACTATGGCTACACCTTC	CASSNPGLNYGYTF